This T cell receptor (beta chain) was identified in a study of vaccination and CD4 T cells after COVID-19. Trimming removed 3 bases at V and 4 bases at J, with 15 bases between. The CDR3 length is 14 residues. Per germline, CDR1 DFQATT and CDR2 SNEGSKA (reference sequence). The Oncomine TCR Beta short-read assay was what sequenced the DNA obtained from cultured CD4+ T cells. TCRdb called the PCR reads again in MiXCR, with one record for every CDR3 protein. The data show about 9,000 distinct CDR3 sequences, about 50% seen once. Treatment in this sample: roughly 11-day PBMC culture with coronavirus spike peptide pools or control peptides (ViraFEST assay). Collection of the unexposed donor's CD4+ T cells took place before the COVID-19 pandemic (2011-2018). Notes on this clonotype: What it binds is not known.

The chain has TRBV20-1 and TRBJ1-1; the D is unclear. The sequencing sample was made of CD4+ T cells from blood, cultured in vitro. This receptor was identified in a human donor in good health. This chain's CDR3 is CSASIVSSTTEAFF. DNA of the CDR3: TGCAGTGCTAGTATCGTATCGTCGACCACTGAAGCTTTCTTT.